The source of this T cell receptor (beta chain) is a study of T cells in Graves' hyperthyroidism and ophthalmopathy. Many counts were recorded for this clonotype. This CDR3 is 15 amino acids long. V gave up 3 bases and J gave up 3 bases, with 12 bases separating them. Per germline, CDR1 LNHDA and CDR2 SQIVND (reference sequence). Researchers amplified the TCR beta CDR3 regions from RNA transcripts. TCR CDR3 regions were first amplified by RT-PCR with HTBI primers. TCRdb reanalysed the multiplex PCR reads using MiXCR and keeps one entry per CDR3 protein. The data contain approximately 510,000 distinct CDR3 sequences, less than 25% of them seen just once; the ten biggest clones take up about a quarter.

This chain joins TRBV19 and TRBJ1-5, with D perhaps matching TRBD1 (5 bases). Sequenced sample: blood. The sequence derives from a man between 18 and 35 years old with Graves' hyperthyroidism. Here the CDR3 reads CASSMVGRDNQPQHF. The CDR3 bases are TGTGCCAGTAGTATGGTCGGCAGGGACAATCAGCCCCAGCATTTT.